Listed here is a single T cell receptor (beta chain). The data stem from a study of blood T cell repertoires in COVID-19. In the study overall: The study drew acute and convalescent COVID-19 samples from the United States, Italy and Spain. Sample material is recorded as cDNA or gDNA derived from T cells, B-cell-depleted T cells, or PBMCs.

CDR3 length: 16 residues. Unmatched junction bases numbered 5, after V lost 2 bases and J lost 0 bases. CDR1 is SGHKS and CDR2 is YYEKEE in the germline V gene (reference sequence). In the study's own analysis: Amplification of reference gene primers was used by the study to estimate nucleated cell counts. Profiled with immunoSEQ multiplex PCR; TCRdb holds only in-frame clones, not every one. That table gives V, J and clone size, and the DNA gave D and trimming. The data show about 180,000 clones, with approximately 85% seen just once and about 9.1% held by the top ten. The sample taken for sequencing was peripheral blood. The rearrangement uses TRBV5-5 and TRBJ1-3; 7 bases line up with TRBD1. The TCR sequence derives from a woman of 80 years or more with acute or convalescent COVID-19. The CDR3 loop reads CASSFLDRVSGNTIYF. The CDR3 region has the DNA TGTGCCAGCAGCTTCTTAGACAGGGTCTCTGGAAACACCATATATTTT.